These T cell receptor beta chains were read from a single sample in a study of control samples from healthy donors and cancer patients. Libraries were prepared by immunoSEQ multiplex PCR; TCRdb keeps only in-frame clonotypes and omits some of them. This table holds roughly 150,000 clones, 93% found once. The sequenced sample was blood. The receptors shown here come from a man aged 45 to 65 in good health. Each CDR3 is given with its conserved first and last residue. Fields, in order: V gene, J gene, D gene, clone size, CDR3 protein, CDR3 DNA. The D gene is left open where the match is weak. Expanded clones are given a class, and other clones once, few, many or no size at all.

V gene: TRBV6-5
J gene: TRBJ1-5
D gene: -
clone size: -
CDR3 protein: CASRAMGDSQPQHF
CDR3 DNA: TGTGCCAGCAGGGCGATGGGGGATAGTCAGCCCCAGCATTTT

V gene: TRBV7-9
J gene: TRBJ2-1
D gene: TRBD2
clone size: -
CDR3 protein: CASSLLSSGSKSYNEQFF
CDR3 DNA: TGTGCCAGCAGCTTACTGTCTAGCGGGAGTAAATCCTACAATGAGCAGTTCTTC

V gene: TRBV5-6
J gene: TRBJ1-5
D gene: -
clone size: -
CDR3 protein: CASSLRGGPNQPQHF
CDR3 DNA: TGTGCCAGCAGCCTCAGAGGGGGGCCCAATCAGCCCCAGCATTTT

V gene: TRBV2
J gene: TRBJ2-1
D gene: TRBD1
clone size: -
CDR3 protein: CASSGGTEADEQFF
CDR3 DNA: TGTGCCAGCAGTGGTGGGACAGAAGCGGATGAGCAGTTCTTC

V gene: TRBV14
J gene: TRBJ2-7
D gene: TRBD1
clone size: -
CDR3 protein: CASSSGTAEYF
CDR3 DNA: TGTGCCAGCAGCTCAGGGACAGCAGAGTACTTC

V gene: TRBV2
J gene: TRBJ2-7
D gene: TRBD2
clone size: -
CDR3 protein: CASSTGTSGYYEQYF
CDR3 DNA: TGTGCCAGCAGTACCGGGACTAGCGGGTACTACGAGCAGTACTTC

V gene: TRBV7-9
J gene: TRBJ2-7
D gene: TRBD2
clone size: -
CDR3 protein: CASRPKPTSGRIHEQYF
CDR3 DNA: TGTGCCAGCAGACCTAAACCAACTAGCGGGAGAATCCACGAGCAGTACTTC

V gene: TRBV19
J gene: TRBJ2-3
D gene: -
clone size: once
CDR3 protein: CASTDTSTDTQYF
CDR3 DNA: TGTGCCAGTACCGACACGAGCACAGATACGCAGTATTTT

V gene: TRBV19
J gene: TRBJ1-1
D gene: -
clone size: -
CDR3 protein: CASNPQSGQMNTEAFF
CDR3 DNA: TGTGCCAGTAACCCGCAGTCTGGGCAGATGAACACTGAAGCTTTCTTT

V gene: TRBV27
J gene: TRBJ2-7
D gene: -
clone size: -
CDR3 protein: CASSRRTDAYEQYF
CDR3 DNA: TGTGCCAGCAGTCGACGGACAGATGCATACGAGCAGTACTTC

V gene: TRBV19
J gene: TRBJ1-6
D gene: -
clone size: -
CDR3 protein: CASMESSYNSPLHF
CDR3 DNA: TGTGCCAGTATGGAGAGCTCCTATAATTCACCCCTCCACTTT

V gene: TRBV3-1/TRBV3-2
J gene: TRBJ2-4
D gene: TRBD1
clone size: once
CDR3 protein: CASSQDPGTGILAKNIQYF
CDR3 DNA: TGTGCCAGCAGCCAAGATCCCGGGACAGGAATCCTAGCCAAAAACATTCAGTACTTC

V gene: TRBV10-2
J gene: TRBJ2-7
D gene: TRBD1
clone size: -
CDR3 protein: CASRNRDRLHSYEQYF
CDR3 DNA: TGCGCCAGCAGAAACCGGGACAGGCTTCACTCCTACGAGCAGTACTTC

V gene: TRBV19
J gene: TRBJ2-1
D gene: -
clone size: -
CDR3 protein: CASKGPVTNHNEQFF
CDR3 DNA: TGTGCCAGTAAGGGCCCAGTCACCAATCACAATGAGCAGTTCTTC

V gene: TRBV5-1
J gene: TRBJ2-1
D gene: -
clone size: -
CDR3 protein: CASSAATYNEQFF
CDR3 DNA: TGCGCCAGCAGCGCGGCCACTTACAATGAGCAGTTCTTC

V gene: TRBV5-4
J gene: TRBJ2-3
D gene: TRBD2
clone size: once
CDR3 protein: CASSLDGAGGSDTQYF
CDR3 DNA: TGTGCCAGCAGCTTGGATGGAGCGGGAGGGTCAGATACGCAGTATTTT

V gene: TRBV6-5
J gene: TRBJ2-7
D gene: -
clone size: -
CDR3 protein: CASSYDPGRYEQYF
CDR3 DNA: TGTGCCAGCAGTTACGATCCGGGAAGGTACGAGCAGTACTTC

V gene: TRBV28
J gene: TRBJ1-1
D gene: -
clone size: -
CDR3 protein: CASSPQLMNTEAFF
CDR3 DNA: TGTGCCAGCAGTCCACAGCTAATGAACACTGAAGCTTTCTTT

V gene: TRBV7-2
J gene: TRBJ2-5
D gene: TRBD1
clone size: -
CDR3 protein: CASSLAATGVQETQYF
CDR3 DNA: TGTGCCAGCAGCTTAGCAGCGACAGGGGTACAAGAGACCCAGTACTTC

V gene: TRBV6-5
J gene: TRBJ2-7
D gene: -
clone size: -
CDR3 protein: CASGSGNLYEQYF
CDR3 DNA: TGTGCCAGCGGGTCTGGGAACCTCTACGAGCAGTACTTC